Listed here are 14 T cell receptor beta chains from one sample, sequenced in a study of spatial heterogeneity in lung cancer (dated by TCRdb to between 2018 and 2021). Library preparation used 5' RACE. The sample was run on a NextSeq 500. TCRdb's own reprocessing of the public reads used fastp at Q25 and MiXCR and kept productive beta chains. Each record represents a unique CDR3 protein, reported with the most common genes and DNA among its rows. Present in this sample are around 19,000 distinct CDR3 sequences, 15% to 20% of which were seen just once. 11% to 15% of the sample is taken by the ten largest. The intended sense of this specimen's time point label: sample taken at primary tumor resection. TCR sequencing used whole RNA extracted from tumor and nontumor lung tissue, or from cryopreserved PBMC samples, without cell sorting. Here the sequenced sample was PBMCs, taken at surgery. All receptors derive from a male donor with early-stage non-small cell lung cancer.

This clonotype is categorized as medium-sized. The chain combines TRBV6-5 with TRBJ1-4; D is ambiguous. Germline-derived CDR1 and CDR2 are MNHEY and SVGAGI. Deletions cut 6 bases from V and 4 bases from J, with 9 bases between. The CDR3 is 13 amino acids. CDR3 loop: CASSDTLNEKLFF. The CDR3 nucleotides are TGTGCCAGCAGCGACACTCTTAATGAAAAACTGTTTTTT.

The chain combines TRBV30 with TRBJ1-2; D possibly corresponds to TRBD1 (6 bases). The CDR3 runs 14 residues. V was cut by 0 bases and J by 2 bases, with 10 bases left in between. CDR1 and CDR2 from the germline V gene are GTSNPN and SVGIG (reference sequence). CDR3 sequence: CAWSVQGVNYGYTF. The DNA for the CDR3 is TGTGCCTGGAGTGTACAGGGAGTCAACTATGGCTACACCTTC.

This chain links TRBV19 with TRBJ2-7; 7 bases fit TRBD1. V gave up 4 bases and J gave up 0 bases; unmatched junction bases: 6. CDR1 and CDR2 (germline): LNHDA, SQIVND (reference sequence). This CDR3 spans 15 amino acids. In nucleotides, the CDR3 is TGTGCCAGTAGTAATCTGGGACAGACCTCCTACGAGCAGTACTTC. This translates into CASSNLGQTSYEQYF.

The genes are TRBV12-3 or TRBV12-4 and TRBJ2-4; D might be TRBD2 (6 bases). The CDR3 extends over 13 amino acids. Trimming pared 3 bases from V and 4 bases from J, leaving 7 bases between. CDR3 in DNA: TGTGCCAGCAGTTTCGGAGGGAAAAACATTCAGTACTTC. Translating it yields CASSFGGKNIQYF.

This CDR3 is CSTSADGGANTQYF. The CDR3 DNA reads TGCAGCACGTCCGCCGACGGGGGGGCGAATACGCAGTATTTT. The V call is TRBV29-1, the J call TRBJ2-3; TRBD2 matches 8 bases. With V trimmed by 8 bases and J by 7 bases, 14 bases remained unmatched. Germline CDR1 and CDR2: SQVTM and ANQGSEA. The CDR3 spans 14 residues.

This clonotype is deemed medium-sized. The rearrangement uses TRBV28 and TRBJ2-1; D may match TRBD1 or TRBD2 (5 bases each). V lost 3 bases, J lost 8 bases, and 23 bases lay in between. Germline lookup yields CDR1 MDHEN and CDR2 SYDVKM. The CDR3 has 17 residues. The CDR3 DNA is TGTGCCAGCAGTTTGACAGCCGTGGGGAGAGGGACCGATGAGCAGTTCTTC. Residues: CASSLTAVGRGTDEQFF.

This clonotype was seen many times. V is TRBV6-5 and J is TRBJ1-3; 7 nucleotides align to TRBD1. With V trimmed by 0 bases and J by 3 bases, 11 bases remained unmatched. The CDR3 spans 18 residues. The V gene's germline CDR1 is MNHEY and CDR2 SVGAGI. The CDR3 nucleotides read TGTGCCAGCAGTTACTCGCGCACAAGGGGGCATAGTGGAAACACCATATATTTT. This codes for CASSYSRTRGHSGNTIYF.

This clonotype was observed many times. One junction end disagrees with the germline gene, perhaps due to a read error. CDR3 sequence reads: CASSHDPSVWGQQETQYF. DNA of the CDR3: TGTGCTAGCAGCCATGACCCCTCCGTTTGGGGACAGCAAGAGACCCAGTACTTC. J is TRBJ2-5 and V is TRBV7-7, with TRBD1 identical over 7 bases. There are 18 residues in the CDR3. Germline values: CDR1 SSHAT, CDR2 FNYEAQ (reference sequence).

This clonotype was detected many times. The V gene is TRBV7-8, the J gene TRBJ1-1, with D perhaps TRBD1 (6 bases). Trimming shortened V by 2 bases and J by 5 bases, and 15 bases separated the two germline ends. CDR1 and CDR2 (germline): SGHVS, FQNEAQ. This CDR3 contains 15 residues. CDR3 DNA: TGTGCCAGCAGCTTAACAACAGGGCTAACGACTGAAGCTTTCTTT. This sequence encodes CASSLTTGLTTEAFF. Based on the CDR3 plus reference TRBV7-8 and TRBJ1-1, the full variable domain is GAGVSQSPRYKVAKRGQDVALRCDPISGHVSLFWYQQALGQGPEFLTYFQNEAQLDKSGLPSDRFFAERPEGSVSTLKIQRTQQEDSAVYLCASSLTTGLTTEAFFGQGTRLTVV.

J is TRBJ2-6 and V is TRBV2; D is unresolved. Germline V CDR1 and CDR2: SNHLY, FYNNEI. Trimming shortened V by 1 base and J by 2 bases, and 9 bases separated the two germline ends. The CDR3 is 16 amino acids. CDR3 in DNA: TGTGCCAGCAGTGAAGAGTTTGGCACTGGGGCCAACGTCCTGACTTTC. Encoded protein: CASSEEFGTGANVLTF.

The CDR3 coding sequence is TGTGCCAGCAGCCCTCCGGGCTCGGGTGGCTACACCTTC. Protein: CASSPPGSGGYTF. V and J are TRBV7-9 and TRBJ1-2, with unresolved D. The germline CDR1 and CDR2 sequences are SEHNR and FQNEAQ (reference sequence). V gave up 5 bases and J gave up 7 bases, with 14 bases separating them. The CDR3 consists of 13 residues.

This clonotype is medium-sized by share. The gene calls are TRBV6-2 or TRBV6-3 and TRBJ2-7; no clear D. V was cut by 4 bases and J by 6 bases, with 19 bases left in between. This CDR3 is built from 15 residues. Looked up from germline, CDR1 is MNHEY and CDR2 is SVGEGT. The CDR3 sequence is CASSFTRTSMGEQYF. The CDR3 region has the DNA TGTGCCAGCAGTTTTACCCGGACCTCCATGGGCGAGCAGTACTTC.

The V and J genes are TRBV2 and TRBJ2-4; D is undetermined. V lost 5 bases and J lost 0, with 29 bases in between. Germline V CDR1 and CDR2: SNHLY, FYNNEI. This CDR3 is built from 21 residues. The CDR3 DNA is TGTGCCAGCAGTCCCAAGGTAGCTAGTCGAGGAAGACGGGTAGCCAAAAACATTCAGTACTTC. Its translation: CASSPKVASRGRRVAKNIQYF.

The V gene is TRBV6-2 or TRBV6-3, the J gene TRBJ2-3, with a weak D call TRBD1 (6 bases). Germline V CDR1 and CDR2: MNHEY, SVGEGT. The CDR3 is made up of 15 amino acids. V lost 5 bases and J 2 bases, leaving 14 bases between the germline ends. The CDR3: CASSPPQGFTDTQYF. The CDR3 DNA sequence: TGTGCCAGCAGTCCTCCTCAGGGGTTCACAGATACGCAGTATTTT.